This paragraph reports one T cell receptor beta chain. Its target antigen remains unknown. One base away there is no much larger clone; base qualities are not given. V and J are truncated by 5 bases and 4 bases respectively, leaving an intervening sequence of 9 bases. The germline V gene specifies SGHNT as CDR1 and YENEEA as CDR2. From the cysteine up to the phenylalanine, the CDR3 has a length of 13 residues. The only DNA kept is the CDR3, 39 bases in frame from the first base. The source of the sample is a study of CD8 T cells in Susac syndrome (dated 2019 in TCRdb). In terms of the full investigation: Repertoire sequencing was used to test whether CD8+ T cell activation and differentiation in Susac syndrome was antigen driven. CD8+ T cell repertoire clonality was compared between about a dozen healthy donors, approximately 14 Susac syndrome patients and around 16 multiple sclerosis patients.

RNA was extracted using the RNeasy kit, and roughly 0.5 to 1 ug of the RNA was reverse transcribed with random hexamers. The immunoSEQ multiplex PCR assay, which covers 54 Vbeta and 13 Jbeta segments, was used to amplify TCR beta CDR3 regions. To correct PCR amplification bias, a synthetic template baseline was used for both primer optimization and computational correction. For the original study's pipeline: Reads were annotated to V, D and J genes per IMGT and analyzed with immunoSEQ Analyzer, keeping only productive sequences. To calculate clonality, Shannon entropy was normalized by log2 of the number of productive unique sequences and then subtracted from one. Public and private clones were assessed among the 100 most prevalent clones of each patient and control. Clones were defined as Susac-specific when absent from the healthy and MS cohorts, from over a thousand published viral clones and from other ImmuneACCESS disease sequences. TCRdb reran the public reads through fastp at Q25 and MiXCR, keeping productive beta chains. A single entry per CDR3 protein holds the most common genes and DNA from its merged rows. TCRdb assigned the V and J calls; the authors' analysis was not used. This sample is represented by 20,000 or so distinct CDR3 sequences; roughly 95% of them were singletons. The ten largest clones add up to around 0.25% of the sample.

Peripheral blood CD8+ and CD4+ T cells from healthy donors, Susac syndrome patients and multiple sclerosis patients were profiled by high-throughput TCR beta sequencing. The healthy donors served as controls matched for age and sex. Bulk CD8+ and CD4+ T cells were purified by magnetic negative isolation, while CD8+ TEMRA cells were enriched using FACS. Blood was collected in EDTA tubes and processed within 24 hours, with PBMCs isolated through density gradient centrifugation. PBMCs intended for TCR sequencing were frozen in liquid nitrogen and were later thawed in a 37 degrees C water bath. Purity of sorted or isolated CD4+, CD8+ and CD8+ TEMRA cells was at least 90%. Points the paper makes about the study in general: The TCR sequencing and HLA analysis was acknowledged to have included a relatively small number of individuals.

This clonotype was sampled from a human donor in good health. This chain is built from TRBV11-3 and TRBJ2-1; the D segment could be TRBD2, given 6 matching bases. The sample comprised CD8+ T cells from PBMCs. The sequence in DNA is TGTGCCAGCAGCCTAGGGACTTACAATGAGCAGTTCTTC. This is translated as CASSLGTYNEQFF.